This T cell receptor beta chain stems from a study of CD4 and CD8 cells across lung adenocarcinoma regions. CDR1 and CDR2 (germline): MNHNS, SASEGT. The CDR3 length is 13 residues. The V end was cut by 3 bases, the J end by 2 bases, with 4 bases between. A single record per CDR3 protein comes from TCRdb applying MiXCR to the PCR reads. Counted here are around 11,000 distinct CDR3 sequences, about 55% occurring once; the ten biggest clones make up less than 20%. Localized lung adenocarcinoma, a non-small cell lung cancer, affected the donors. The TCR sequence derives from a male donor with lung adenocarcinoma. The CD4 and CD8 labels of this study may be unreliable. This chain links TRBV6-1 with TRBJ2-2, with D unclear. The sequenced material came from CD4+ T cells from the center of a lung tumor. In DNA, the CDR3 is TGTGCCAGCAGTGAGGTCAACACCGGGGAGCTGTTTTTT. This translates into CASSEVNTGELFF.